What follows is one T cell receptor beta chain and its context. The entry originates in a study of blood T cell repertoires in COVID-19. The protocol was immunoSEQ multiplex PCR, while the TCRdb copy is restricted to in-frame clones and leaves out a portion. Of approximately 280,000 clones in the sample, 70% to 90% were seen once. Germline V gives CDR1 SGHDT, CDR2 YYEEEE. V lost 1 base, J lost 8 bases, and 5 bases stayed unmatched. The CDR3 consists of 15 residues. This sequence originates from a man aged 50 or older with active or convalescent COVID-19. The chain carries TRBV5-6 and TRBJ1-4; 10 nucleotides match TRBD1. Sequenced sample: peripheral blood. This chain's CDR3 is CASSLQGQGREKLFF. CDR3 DNA sequence: TGTGCCAGCAGCTTGCAGGGACAGGGGAGAGAAAAACTGTTTTTT.